This is a list of T cell receptor beta chains from one sample in a study of beta chain features in type 1 diabetes. Sequencing was performed with immunoSEQ multiplex PCR; in TCRdb, only in-frame clones are kept and a portion is missing. The sample has approximately 250,000 clones, around an eighth seen once. The sample was naive CD4+ T cells from blood. These receptor sequences come from a woman aged 40-49 years in good health. Each CDR3 is given without its conserved first and last residue.

CDR3 length	V gene	J gene	CDR3 protein
12	TRBV9	TRBJ2-5	ASSVDRGGETQY
12	TRBV6-5	TRBJ1-5	ASSPRRGGQPQH
14	TRBV5-1	TRBJ2-4	ASRLARRQLGDIQY
11	TRBV11-2	TRBJ1-5	ASSFYSNQPQH
14	TRBV27	TRBJ2-3	ASSPHRGAVADTQY
14	TRBV18	TRBJ1-3	ASSPPGATTGNTIY
11	TRBV5-6	TRBJ2-5	ASSLRGGETQY
15	TRBV12-5	TRBJ2-7	ASGVGASGGLSYEQY
12	TRBV23-1	TRBJ1-2	ASSQGQDLCSYT
12	TRBV6-5	TRBJ1-2	ASSYRDRYYGYT
14	TRBV19	TRBJ2-3	ASSGPSGGGPDTQY
13	TRBV2	TRBJ1-5	ASREQGVGAQPQH
13	TRBV5-1	TRBJ2-7	ASSWAGTSHYEQY
14	TRBV5-1	TRBJ1-2	ASSSQGQGATDGYT
13	TRBV19	TRBJ2-7	ASSLSPGLTYEQY
14	TRBV10-3	TRBJ1-3	AISDRNRASGNTIY
10	TRBV19	TRBJ1-1	ASNNENTEAF
14	TRBV11-2	TRBJ2-1	ASSLVLAGVYNEQF
15	TRBV5-1	TRBJ2-1	ASSLVAGGPFLNEQF
13	TRBV9	TRBJ2-3	ASSSSGGAADTQY
12	TRBV9	TRBJ2-7	ASSLRGASYEQY
13	TRBV19	TRBJ2-1	ASSLRQSSYNEQF
9	TRBV5-1	TRBJ1-2	ASSNDRAPT
8	TRBV7-9	TRBJ1-2	ASGAGQTS
13	TRBV5-4	TRBJ1-6	ASSLAQIYNSPLH
15	TRBV5-4	TRBJ2-5	ASSSDTSGGRGETQY
15	TRBV11-2	TRBJ2-3	ASSPKPGLAGGFTQY
14	TRBV27	TRBJ2-7	ASSYGTGVGRGEQY
15	TRBV4-1	TRBJ2-3	ASSQGLAGAPPNTQY
11	TRBV28	TRBJ2-1	ASSLKYPPGQF
12	TRBV11-2	TRBJ2-2	ASSLELAGGELF
12	TRBV5-4	TRBJ2-7	ASSLPGQTGEQY
12	TRBV19	TRBJ2-5	ASSIGTAVETQY
11	TRBV5-1	TRBJ1-1	ASSLDTSTEAF
13	TRBV7-8	TRBJ1-5	ASSLQGQVNQPQH
12	TRBV7-8	TRBJ2-7	ASSLRGWGGEQY
13	TRBV5-4	TRBJ1-6	ASSLATGSNSPLH
11	TRBV7-6	TRBJ2-1	ASSLSRGSEQF
13	TRBV9	TRBJ2-5	ASSKPGTSKETQY
11	TRBV11-2	TRBJ1-5	ASSLQGFQPQH
11	TRBV29-1	TRBJ2-7	SVEDSSPYEQY
13	TRBV11-2	TRBJ2-2	ASSPGVLAAGELF
13	TRBV6-5	TRBJ2-5	ASSLNSRIGETQY
16	TRBV11-2	TRBJ1-1	ASSLDPGSQGVLTEAF
13	TRBV6-1	TRBJ2-2	ASSLPHRDAGELF
12	TRBV19	TRBJ1-1	ASSIVGVNTEAF
13	TRBV6-6	TRBJ1-1	ASNRDSLMGTEAF
9	TRBV6-6	TRBJ2-3	ASSSPPLMY
13	TRBV7-2	TRBJ1-1	ASSFAGQGQTEAF
12	TRBV5-1	TRBJ1-4	ASSLAATNEKLF
15	TRBV7-2	TRBJ2-7	ASSRVASGVTTYEQY